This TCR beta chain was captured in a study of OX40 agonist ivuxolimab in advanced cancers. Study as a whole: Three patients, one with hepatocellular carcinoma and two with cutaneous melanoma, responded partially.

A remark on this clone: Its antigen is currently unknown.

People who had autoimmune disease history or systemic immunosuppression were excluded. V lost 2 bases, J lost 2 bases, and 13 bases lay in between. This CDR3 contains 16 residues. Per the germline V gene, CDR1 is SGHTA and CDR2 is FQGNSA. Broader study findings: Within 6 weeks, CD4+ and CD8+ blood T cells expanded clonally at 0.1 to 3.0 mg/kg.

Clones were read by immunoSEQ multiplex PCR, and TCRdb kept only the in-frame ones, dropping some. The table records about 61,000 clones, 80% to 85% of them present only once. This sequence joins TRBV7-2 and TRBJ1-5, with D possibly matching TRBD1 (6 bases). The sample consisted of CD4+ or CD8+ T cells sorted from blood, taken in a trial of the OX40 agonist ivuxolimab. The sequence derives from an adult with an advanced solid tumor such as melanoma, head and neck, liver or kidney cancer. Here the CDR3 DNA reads TGTGCCAGCAGCTTATTCGGGGGCGGAGGCAATCAGCCCCAGCATTTT. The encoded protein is CASSLFGGGGNQPQHF. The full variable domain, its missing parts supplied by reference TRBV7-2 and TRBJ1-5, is GAGVSQSPSNKVTEKGKDVELRCDPISGHTALYWYRQSLGQGLEFLIYFQGNSAPDKSGLPSDRFSAERTGGSVSTLTIQRTQQEDSAVYLCASSLFGGGGNQPQHFGDGTRLSIL.